The sequence of this T cell receptor beta chain was determined in a study of blood T cell repertoires in COVID-19. Study as a whole: Researchers got acute and convalescent COVID-19 samples from the United States, Italy and Spain. The analysed material was cDNA or gDNA that came from T cells, B-cell-depleted T cells, or PBMCs.

Authors' analysis steps: Estimates of nucleated cell counts were drawn from the amplification of reference gene primers. Produced via immunoSEQ multiplex PCR; TCRdb's table is partial and in-frame only. From that table come the V and J calls and clone size; the DNA was used to work out D and trimming. This table holds tens of thousands of clones, more than 70% found once. The sequence was obtained from a man in his fifties or sixties with active or convalescent COVID-19. The sample was peripheral blood.

CDR3 bases: TGTGCCAGCAGTCCCGGGACAGGGGTTCGTGGCTACACCTTC. It codes for CASSPGTGVRGYTF. The gene calls are TRBV27 and TRBJ1-2; 10 bases map to TRBD1. V shed 5 bases, J shed 7 bases, and the junction held 7 bases outside the gene matches. This CDR3 is built from 14 residues. The germline V gene has CDR1 MNHEY and CDR2 SMNVEV (reference sequence).